Listed here are 8 T cell receptor beta chains from one sample, sequenced in a study of blood T cells in healthy people across ages. Then a second PCR, running roughly 7 to 12 cycles, was carried out with a sample-barcoded 5' primer and a J-beta primer mix. TCRdb re-called the 5' RACE reads with MiXCR, one entry per CDR3 protein. There are 800,000 to 950,000 distinct CDR3 sequences in the sample; about 29% occur only once, and around 9.6% lies in the top ten. The sample was also linked to a second study, of T cells of mothers and their children.

The sequenced sample was blood. These receptors were taken from a middle-aged woman in good health.

The rearrangement joins TRBV20-1 to TRBJ1-4, with 7 positions matching TRBD1. The CDR3 extends over 13 amino acids. V dropped 6 bases and J dropped 11; count of bases not matched to a gene: 12. Germline values: CDR1 DFQATT, CDR2 SNEGSKA (reference sequence). CDR3 coding DNA: TGCAGTGCCTCCGGGACAGACTCATTGAAACTGTTTTTT. Its protein product is CSASGTDSLKLFF.

This clonotype was seen a handful of times. The chain employs TRBV27 and TRBJ2-2, with no clear D. V lost 0 bases to trimming and J lost 4 bases, with 18 bases between them. CDR3 length: 18 residues. CDR1 is MNHEY and CDR2 is SMNVEV in the germline V gene (reference sequence). The CDR3 nucleotides are TGTGCCAGCAGTTTATCGCCAAACCCTCTCGACGGCACCGGGGAGCTGTTTTTT. Its protein product is CASSLSPNPLDGTGELFF.

This clonotype was seen more than once but under ten times. The chain employs TRBV7-9 and TRBJ1-4, with 7 bases aligning to TRBD1. The V gene's germline CDR1 is SEHNR and CDR2 FQNEAQ (reference sequence). The V gene end was trimmed by 5 bases and the J gene end by 7 bases; junction bases not matched to a gene: 10. The CDR3 has 15 amino acids. CDR3 amino acids: CASSAPGGRGEKLFF. CDR3 sequence (DNA): TGTGCCAGCAGCGCCCCAGGGGGAAGGGGTGAAAAACTGTTTTTT.

This clonotype was observed many times. For the CDR3, the DNA is TGCAGCGTTGCATGGACGGTGGATGGCTACACCTTC. Protein: CSVAWTVDGYTF. The chain is built from TRBV29-1 and TRBJ1-2; D gene unclear. The CDR3 is made up of 12 amino acids. The germline V and J ends were trimmed by 4 bases and 6 bases, with 12 bases remaining between them. The germline V gene has CDR1 SQVTM and CDR2 ANQGSEA.

The chain carries TRBV9 and TRBJ2-7, with TRBD1 identical over 7 bases. V shed 0 bases, J shed 7 bases, and the junction held 13 bases outside the gene matches. Per germline, CDR1 SGDLS and CDR2 YYNGEE. This CDR3 has 16 residues. CDR3 bases: TGTGCCAGCAGCGTAGGTGCGACAGGGCAATACAATGAGCAGTACTTC. Translating it yields CASSVGATGQYNEQYF. Combining the CDR3 with reference TRBV9 and TRBJ2-7 gives the whole variable domain DSGVTQTPKHLITATGQRVTLRCSPRSGDLSVYWYQQSLDQGLQFLIQYYNGEERAKGNILERFSAQQFPDLHSELNLSSLELGDSALYFCASSVGATGQYNEQYFGPGTRLTVT.

This clonotype showed up just a few times. The V call is TRBV7-2, the J call TRBJ2-5, with D possibly being TRBD1 (5 bases). TRBJ2-7 explains the end of the DNA better; the J call may be wrong. The CDR3 contains 16 residues. Germline V gene data show CDR1 as SGHTA and CDR2 as FQGNSA. CDR3 DNA: TGTGCCAGCAGCTCCGCCAGGGATAGTCTACGGTACGAGCAGTACTTC. It specifies CASSSARDSLRYEQYF.

The rearrangement joins TRBV12-3 or TRBV12-4 to TRBJ2-1; perhaps D is TRBD1 or TRBD2 (5 bases each). The CDR3 runs to 15 residues. V lost 6 bases and J 13 bases, leaving 25 bases between the germline ends. CDR3 amino acids: CASSWGSTYQETQFF. The CDR3 coding sequence is TGTGCCAGCAGCTGGGGGTCCACGTACCAAGAGACCCAGTTCTTC.

V usage is TRBV7-3 and J usage is TRBJ1-2, with D uncertain. CDR1 and CDR2 (germline): SGHTA, FQGTGA. This CDR3 has 17 residues. Deletions cut 7 bases from V and 4 bases from J, with 25 bases between. The CDR3 DNA sequence: TGTGCCAGCACCGAATATATTATGGGCGTTGGATCCTATGGCTACACCTTC. Encoded protein: CASTEYIMGVGSYGYTF.